This entry describes one T cell receptor (beta chain). This sample is drawn from a study of identical twins' blood T cells. The CDR3 length is 14 residues. V shed 6 bases and J shed 4 bases, with 15 bases lying between them. Germline V gene data show CDR1 as MNHEY and CDR2 as SMNVEV (reference sequence). TCRdb re-derived calls from the 5' RACE reads in MiXCR, one entry per CDR3 protein. Of 400,000 or so distinct CDR3 sequences listed, more than 25% are singletons. Sequencing used PBMCs. The chain employs TRBV27 and TRBJ1-2; the D gene is possibly TRBD1 (6 bases). The receptor was derived from a woman aged 18 to 50 in good health. CDR3 sequence reads: CASSQDSSPYGYTF. DNA for the CDR3: TGTGCCAGCAGCCAGGACAGCAGCCCCTATGGCTACACCTTC.